Listed here is a single TCR beta chain. Its specificity is not known. The sample is drawn from a study of T cell repertoires in cytomegalovirus infection. Each CDR3 protein is one row after TCRdb ran MiXCR on the reads. The sample yields tens of thousands of distinct CDR3 sequences, around 20% seen once. This TCR was sampled from a human donor in good health (CMV status not recorded). Some clones in this sample may be carry-over from other donors' samples. Source: CD8+ T cells from cultured PBMCs, taken from culture after CMV antigen stimulation.

In DNA form, the CDR3 reads TGTGCCAGCGGCTTTACAAATGACCGAAATTCACCCCTCCACTTT. Translating it yields CASGFTNDRNSPLHF. V and J are TRBV5-3 and TRBJ1-6; D unclear. TRBV5-3 is designated an ORF whose function remains uncertain. There are 15 residues in the CDR3. V dropped 8 bases and J dropped 7 bases, with 19 bases sitting between them.